The T cell receptor (beta chain) under discussion was sequenced for a study of cytomegalovirus exposure and HLA in healthy donors. Germline V gene sequence: CDR1 SGHNT, CDR2 YYREEE (reference sequence). Trimming took 4 bases from V and 0 from J; bases not matched to a gene: 12. This CDR3 spans 17 amino acids. Primers included in the PCR were 60 Vbeta and 13 Jbeta primers. The protocol was immunoSEQ multiplex PCR, while the TCRdb copy is restricted to in-frame clones and leaves out a portion. Of some 160,000 clones detected, about 78% appear once; the ten largest clones hold more than 2%. The V gene is TRBV5-4, the J gene TRBJ2-7, with TRBD1 matching over 8 bases. Sequencing was performed on PBMCs. The receptor was derived from a man aged 60 to 69 in good health and CMV-seronegative. Here the CDR3 DNA reads TGTGCCAGCAGCCCGGGGCGGCCCGGGACAGGCTCCTACGAGCAGTACTTC. Translated, it gives CASSPGRPGTGSYEQYF.